This T cell receptor (beta chain) was recorded in a study of cytomegalovirus exposure and HLA in healthy donors. Study as a whole: In an early release, HLA-typed donors contributed tens of millions of unique TCR sequences.

With 5 bases clipped from V and 9 bases from J, the junction kept 9 bases outside the gene matches. CDR3 size: 15 residues. Germline lookup yields CDR1 SGHTA and CDR2 FQGTGA. Both 60 Vbeta primers and 13 Jbeta primers went into the PCR. The protocol was immunoSEQ multiplex PCR, while the TCRdb copy is restricted to in-frame clones and leaves out a portion. The repertoire includes about 140,000 clones, around 73% of them detected once, and 1.5% to 2% sits in the top ten. This sequence joins TRBV7-3 and TRBJ2-1, with 11 bases fitting TRBD2. The sequence was collected from a female donor in good health and CMV-seronegative. The sequencing input was PBMCs. Here the CDR3 DNA reads TGTGCCAGCAGCGCAAGACTAGCGGGGTTGGGTGAGCAGTTCTTC. This translates into CASSARLAGLGEQFF.